A selection of T cell receptor beta chains follows, all from one sample in a study of STAT5B mutations in CD4+ large granular lymphocyte leukemia. Sequencing was performed with immunoSEQ multiplex PCR; in TCRdb, only in-frame clones are kept and a portion is missing. The table includes around 33,000 clones, more than 60% detected once. The sample comprised CD4+ T cells from blood buffy coats. These receptor sequences come from a human donor in good health. Each CDR3 is given with its conserved first and last residue. The D gene is left open where the match is weak. Not every row has a clone size; where given, it reads once, few, many or a size class.

clone_size	d_call	v_call	j_call	cdr3_aa	cdr3_nt
.	.	TRBV7-7	TRBJ2-5	CASSVRQDLQETQYF	TGTGCCAGCAGCGTAAGACAGGATCTCCAAGAGACCCAGTACTTC
.	.	TRBV19	TRBJ1-1	CASSERSYTEAFF	TGTGCCAGTAGTGAACGGAGTTACACTGAAGCTTTCTTT
.	.	TRBV28	TRBJ2-6	CASTPRGAGANVLTF	TGTGCCAGCACCCCTCGCGGGGCCGGGGCCAACGTCCTGACTTTC
.	.	TRBV9	TRBJ2-1	CASSVVPSSSYNEQFF	TGTGCCAGCAGCGTAGTGCCTTCCAGCTCCTACAATGAGCAGTTCTTC
.	TRBD1	TRBV15	TRBJ2-2	CATSSGTGGAGTGELFF	TGTGCCACCAGCAGTGGAACAGGGGGCGCGGGGACCGGGGAGCTGTTTTTT
.	TRBD1	TRBV5-1	TRBJ2-5	CASSLWGQGAEETQYF	TGCGCCAGCAGCTTGTGGGGTCAGGGGGCTGAGGAGACCCAGTACTTC
.	TRBD2	TRBV5-1	TRBJ2-7	CASSLGLSGNDEQYF	TGCGCCAGCAGCTTGGGACTTAGCGGGAACGACGAGCAGTACTTC
.	.	TRBV9	TRBJ2-3	CASSVDSPTDTQYF	TGTGCCAGCAGCGTGGATTCGCCCACAGATACGCAGTATTTT
.	.	TRBV28	TRBJ1-2	CASSLGIYNYGYTF	TGTGCCAGCAGTTTAGGAATTTATAACTATGGCTACACCTTC
.	TRBD1	TRBV7-8	TRBJ1-4	CASSLGQGGEKLFF	TGTGCCAGCAGCCTAGGACAGGGGGGCGAAAAACTGTTTTTT
.	.	TRBV7-7	TRBJ1-1	CASSLAQNTEAFF	TGTGCCAGCAGCTTAGCTCAGAACACTGAAGCTTTCTTT
.	.	TRBV13	TRBJ2-7	CASSPPRGEQYF	TGTGCCAGCAGCCCCCCCCGTGGCGAGCAGTACTTC
.	.	TRBV7-2	TRBJ2-7	CASSLIWGSYEQYF	TGTGCCAGCAGCTTAATTTGGGGATCCTACGAGCAGTACTTC
.	.	TRBV5-8	TRBJ1-5	CASSLWRSNQPQHF	TGTGCCAGCAGCTTGTGGCGTAGCAATCAGCCCCAGCATTTT
few	.	TRBV19	TRBJ2-7	CASEGLNYEQYF	TGTGCCTCCGAGGGTCTCAACTACGAGCAGTACTTC
.	.	TRBV29-1	TRBJ2-7	CSAQGTYEQYF	TGCAGCGCCCAAGGCACCTACGAGCAGTACTTC
.	.	TRBV7-9	TRBJ2-5	CASRGRQETQYF	TGTGCCAGCAGGGGCAGGCAAGAGACCCAGTACTTC
.	.	TRBV7-2	TRBJ1-2	CASSLAGEGYTF	TGTGCCAGCAGCTTAGCGGGGGAAGGCTACACCTTC
.	.	TRBV10-2	TRBJ1-5	CASSATNNQPQHF	TGCGCCAGCAGTGCTACAAATAATCAGCCCCAGCATTTT
.	.	TRBV7-2	TRBJ2-1	CASSLRSGGLYNEQFF	TGTGCCAGCAGCCTGCGTTCCGGGGGCCTCTACAATGAGCAGTTCTTC
.	TRBD2	TRBV5-1	TRBJ2-3	CASSPAGGRTDTQYF	TGCGCCAGCAGCCCCGCGGGAGGCCGCACAGATACGCAGTATTTT
.	.	TRBV5-1	TRBJ2-1	CASSSDRPSTGGLRSSYNEQFF	TGCGCCAGCAGCTCCGACAGGCCGTCTACAGGAGGGCTTAGAAGCTCCTACAATGAGCAGTTCTTC
.	.	TRBV18	TRBJ2-7	CASSRTVGPYEQYF	TGTGCCAGCTCACGGACAGTCGGACCCTACGAGCAGTACTTC
.	.	TRBV27	TRBJ1-2	CASSSTGGNGWNYGYTF	TGTGCCAGCAGTTCGACTGGGGGGAATGGGTGGAACTATGGCTACACCTTC
once	.	TRBV11-3	TRBJ2-7	CASSLDSDYEQYF	TGTGCCAGCAGCTTAGACAGCGATTACGAGCAGTACTTC
once	TRBD2	TRBV12-5	TRBJ2-2	CASGLPLGLAGGDTGELFF	TGTGCTAGTGGCCTGCCCCTCGGACTAGCGGGAGGGGACACCGGGGAGCTGTTTTTT
once	.	TRBV7-6	TRBJ2-7	CASSLDPGYEQYF	TGTGCCAGCAGCTTAGACCCGGGGTACGAGCAGTACTTC
.	.	TRBV2	TRBJ1-1	CASTFIGRDTEAFF	TGTGCCAGCACTTTCATCGGGAGGGACACTGAAGCTTTCTTT
.	.	TRBV6-1	TRBJ2-7	CASNSRGYEQYF	TGTGCCAGCAACAGCAGGGGTTACGAGCAGTACTTC
.	.	TRBV6-5	TRBJ2-3	CASSYRGSTDTQYF	TGTGCCAGCAGTTACCGGGGATCCACAGATACGCAGTATTTT
.	.	TRBV14	TRBJ2-1	CASSQPPRSYNEQFF	TGTGCCAGCAGCCAGCCACCTCGCTCCTACAATGAGCAGTTCTTC
.	TRBD2	TRBV7-2	TRBJ2-3	CASSLGIAGPTDTQYF	TGTGCCAGCAGCTTAGGGATAGCGGGACCCACAGATACGCAGTATTTT
.	TRBD2	TRBV5-1	TRBJ2-3	CASSPGTSGSIDTQYF	TGCGCCAGCAGCCCCGGGACTAGCGGGAGTATCGATACGCAGTATTTT
.	.	TRBV5-1	TRBJ1-1	CASRKAGNTEAFF	TGCGCCAGCAGAAAGGCAGGGAACACTGAAGCTTTCTTT
.	TRBD2	TRBV6-5	TRBJ2-1	CASSPGTSGRLFF	TGTGCCAGCAGCCCCGGGACTAGCGGGAGGCTGTTCTTC
.	TRBD2	TRBV19	TRBJ2-7	CASSAGLAGGSYEQYF	TGTGCCAGTAGTGCCGGACTAGCGGGAGGTTCCTACGAGCAGTACTTC
.	TRBD2	TRBV18	TRBJ2-1	CASSPSGGLSEQFF	TGTGCCAGCTCACCTTCGGGGGGGCTCAGCGAGCAGTTCTTC
.	TRBD2	TRBV5-8	TRBJ2-1	CASSLRAGGPGEQFF	TGTGCCAGCAGCTTGAGAGCGGGAGGGCCAGGTGAGCAGTTCTTC
.	.	TRBV7-9	TRBJ1-2	CASTPGAGGYTF	TGTGCCAGCACCCCTGGTGCTGGTGGCTACACCTTC
few	.	TRBV5-6	TRBJ2-3	CASSLGVHTDTQYF	TGTGCCAGCAGCTTGGGGGTTCACACAGATACGCAGTATTTT
.	.	TRBV6-1	TRBJ1-3	CASSESSYSGNTIYF	TGTGCCAGCAGTGAATCAAGTTACTCTGGAAACACCATATATTTT
.	TRBD1	TRBV11-3	TRBJ1-1	CASSLDRAGGSEAFF	TGTGCCAGCAGCTTAGATCGAGCAGGGGGCTCTGAAGCTTTCTTT